The clone carrying this TCR beta chain was counted once. The antigen remains undetermined. The data are from a study of cytomegalovirus exposure and HLA in healthy donors. Sequenced by immunoSEQ multiplex PCR; TCRdb stores in-frame clones only, minus some. The sample holds about 92,000 clones; approximately 93% are singletons and the top ten take 1.1%. Study-wide findings and caveats: Clusters of TCRs from the first cohort tended to co-occur in the roughly 120 validation repertoires (as a later analysis found).

Germline V gene sequence: CDR1 GTSNPN, CDR2 SVGIG (reference sequence). The CDR3 contains 16 residues. V shed 5 bases and J 3 bases; nucleotides not matched to a gene: 12. The sequenced material came from PBMCs. The TCR originated in a woman aged 25 to 45 in good health and CMV-seropositive. The V call is TRBV30, the J call TRBJ1-3; 8 bases match TRBD1. The CDR3, as DNA: TGTGCCTGGCGGCTCAAACAGGGGGTTCTTGGAAACACCATATATTTT. This encodes CAWRLKQGVLGNTIYF.